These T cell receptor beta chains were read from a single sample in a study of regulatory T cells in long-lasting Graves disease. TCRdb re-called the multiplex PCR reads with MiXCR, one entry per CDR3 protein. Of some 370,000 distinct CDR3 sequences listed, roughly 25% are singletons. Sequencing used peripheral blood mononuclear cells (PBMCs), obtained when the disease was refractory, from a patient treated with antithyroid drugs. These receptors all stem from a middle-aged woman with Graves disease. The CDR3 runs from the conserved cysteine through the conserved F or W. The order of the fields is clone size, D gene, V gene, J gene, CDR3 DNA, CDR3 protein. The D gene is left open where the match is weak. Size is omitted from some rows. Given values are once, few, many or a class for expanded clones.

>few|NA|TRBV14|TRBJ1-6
TGTGCCAGCAGCCAAGGGCTCGATAATTCACCCCTCCACTTT
CASSQGLDNSPLHF
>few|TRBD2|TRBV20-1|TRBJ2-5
TGCAGTGCTAGCTTCGGAGTCAGGGGACTAGCGGGCCAAGAGACCCAGTACTTC
CSASFGVRGLAGQETQYF
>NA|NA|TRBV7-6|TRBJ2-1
TGTGCCAGCAGCGGTGTCCTAGCTGGTTGGAATGAGCAGTTCTTC
CASSGVLAGWNEQFF
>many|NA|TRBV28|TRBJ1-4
TGTGCCAGCAGTCAAGGGGGTGCAACTAATGAAAAACTGTTTTTT
CASSQGGATNEKLFF
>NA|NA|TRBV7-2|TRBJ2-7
TGTGCCAGCAGCTTACTTGGTCTGGGGCTAGGGAGGTACGAGCAGTACTTC
CASSLLGLGLGRYEQYF
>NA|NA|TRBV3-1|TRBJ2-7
TGTGCCAGCAGCCGCCGCAGCTCCTACGAGCAGTACTTC
CASSRRSSYEQYF
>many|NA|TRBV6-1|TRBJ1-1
TGTGCCAGCATCTGGGAATATGAATTGTCAGCTTTCTTT
CASIWEYELSAFF
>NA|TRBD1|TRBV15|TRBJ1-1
TGTGCCACCAGCAGGATATACCGGGACAGGTGGAACACTGAAGCTTTCTTT
CATSRIYRDRWNTEAFF
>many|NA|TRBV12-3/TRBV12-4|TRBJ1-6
TGTGCCAGTCTTTCGGGACAACGATTCTATAATTCACCCCTCCACTTT
CASLSGQRFYNSPLHF
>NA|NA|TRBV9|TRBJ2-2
TGTGCCAGCAGCGCAAGGGAGGTCGGCACCGGGGAGCTGTTTTTT
CASSAREVGTGELFF
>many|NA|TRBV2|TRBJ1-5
TGTGCCAGCGGCGCGTCCGTCAATCAGCCCCAGCATTTT
CASGASVNQPQHF
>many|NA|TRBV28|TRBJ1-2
TGTGCCAGCAGTTCAATACCCGCGGGAGGAGTCGGCTATGGCTACACCTTC
CASSSIPAGGVGYGYTF
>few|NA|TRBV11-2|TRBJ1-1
TGTGCCAGCAGCTTAGCCCGGGATAAACTGAACACTGAAGCTTTCTTT
CASSLARDKLNTEAFF
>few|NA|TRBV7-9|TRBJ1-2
TGTGCCAGCAGCTTAGGAGGGTCCATTGGCTACACCTTC
CASSLGGSIGYTF
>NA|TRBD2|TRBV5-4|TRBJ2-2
TGTGCCAGCAGCTTGTCACTAGCGGGAGGGGACCGGGAGCTGTTTTTT
CASSLSLAGGDRELFF
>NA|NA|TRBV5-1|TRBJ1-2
TGCGCCAGCAGCCCGGAGGGGTATGGCTACACCTTC
CASSPEGYGYTF
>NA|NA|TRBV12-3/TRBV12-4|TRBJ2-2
TGTGCCAGCAGTTTACGGGAATGGAGGACCGGGGAGCTGTTTTTT
CASSLREWRTGELFF
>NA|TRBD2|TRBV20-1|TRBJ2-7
TGCAGTGCTAGAGATGCGGGGACTAGCGTCTACGAGCAGTACTTC
CSARDAGTSVYEQYF
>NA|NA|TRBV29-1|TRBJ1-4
TGCAGCGTTGAAGCATACTTACTTTGCGAAAAACTGTTTTTT
CSVEAYLLCEKLFF
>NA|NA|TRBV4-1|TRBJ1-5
TGCGCCAGCAGCCAAGTACCCGGGACGGGGGATCAGCCCCAGCATTTT
CASSQVPGTGDQPQHF
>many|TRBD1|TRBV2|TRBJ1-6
TGTGCCAGCATACTTCGGGACAGCGATTCACCCCTCCACTTT
CASILRDSDSPLHF
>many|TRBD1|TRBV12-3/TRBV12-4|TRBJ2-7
TGTGCCAGCAGTTCGACAGGGTTGGACCTACTGCGAGCTCCTAACGAGCAGTACTTC
CASSSTGLDLLRAPNEQYF
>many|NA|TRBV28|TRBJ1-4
TGTGCCAGCAGTTTAAGGGGGACAACTAATGAAAAACTGTTTTTT
CASSLRGTTNEKLFF
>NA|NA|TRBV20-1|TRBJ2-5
TGCAGTGCTAGAGATATCACGAGGGGGGAGACCCAGTACTTC
CSARDITRGETQYF
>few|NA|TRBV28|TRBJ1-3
TGTGCCAGCATTACGGGGACCACCATATATTTT
CASITGTTIYF
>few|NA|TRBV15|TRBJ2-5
TGTGCCACCAGCCGGCAGGGGGGTGTGGAGACCCAGTACTTC
CATSRQGGVETQYF
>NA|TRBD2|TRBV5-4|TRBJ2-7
TGTGCCAGCAGCTTTAAAGGCGGGAGGGACGAGCAGTACTTC
CASSFKGGRDEQYF
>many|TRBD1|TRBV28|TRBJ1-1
TGTGCCAGCAGTTCGTGGGACAGCCGAAACACTGAAGCTTTCTTT
CASSSWDSRNTEAFF